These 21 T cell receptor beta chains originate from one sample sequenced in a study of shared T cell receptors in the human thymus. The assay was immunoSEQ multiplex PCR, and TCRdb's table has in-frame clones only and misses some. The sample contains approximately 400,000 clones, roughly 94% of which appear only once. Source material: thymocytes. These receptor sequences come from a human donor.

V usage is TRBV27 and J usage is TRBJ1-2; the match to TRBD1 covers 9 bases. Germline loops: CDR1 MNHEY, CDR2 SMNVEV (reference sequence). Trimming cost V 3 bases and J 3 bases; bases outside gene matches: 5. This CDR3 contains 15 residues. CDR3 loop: CASSFGTGSHYGYTF. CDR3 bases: TGTGCCAGCAGTTTCGGGACAGGGTCTCACTATGGCTACACCTTC.

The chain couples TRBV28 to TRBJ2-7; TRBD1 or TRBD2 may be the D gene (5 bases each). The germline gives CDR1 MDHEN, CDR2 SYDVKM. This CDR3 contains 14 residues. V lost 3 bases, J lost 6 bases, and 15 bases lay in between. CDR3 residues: CASSLTDLGLEQYF. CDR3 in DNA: TGTGCCAGCAGTTTGACAGACCTCGGACTCGAGCAGTACTTC. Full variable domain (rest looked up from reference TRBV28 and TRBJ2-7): DVKVTQSSRYLVKRTGEKVFLECVQDMDHENMFWYRQDPGLGLRLIYFSYDVKMKEKGDIPEGYSVSREKKERFSLILESASTNQTSMYLCASSLTDLGLEQYFGPGTRLTVT.

CDR3 nucleotide sequence: TGTGCCAGCAGTTTTGCATCCTCTGGAAACACCATATATTTT. This codes for CASSFASSGNTIYF. The rearrangement uses TRBV27 and TRBJ1-3; D unclear. Germline V gives CDR1 MNHEY, CDR2 SMNVEV (reference sequence). The CDR3 consists of 14 residues. Trimming took off 3 bases at V and 0 bases at J, with 6 bases between the two ends.

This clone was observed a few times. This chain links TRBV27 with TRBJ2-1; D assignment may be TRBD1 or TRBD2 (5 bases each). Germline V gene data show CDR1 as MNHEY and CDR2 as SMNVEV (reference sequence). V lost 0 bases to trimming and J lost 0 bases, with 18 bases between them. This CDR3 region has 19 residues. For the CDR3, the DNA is TGTGCCAGCAGTTTATCTGGACAAGCGGTTCTTGGCTCCTACAATGAGCAGTTCTTC. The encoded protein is CASSLSGQAVLGSYNEQFF.

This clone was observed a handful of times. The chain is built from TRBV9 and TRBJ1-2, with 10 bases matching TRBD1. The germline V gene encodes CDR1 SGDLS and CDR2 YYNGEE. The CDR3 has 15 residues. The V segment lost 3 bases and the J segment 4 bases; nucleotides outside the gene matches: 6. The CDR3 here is CASSGGQGPGYGYTF. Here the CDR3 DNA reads TGTGCCAGCAGCGGGGGACAGGGGCCGGGCTATGGCTACACCTTC.

The CDR3 region is CASSPSRGGGFNEQFF. The CDR3, as DNA: TGTGCCAGCAGCCCAAGCCGGGGAGGGGGCTTTAATGAGCAGTTCTTC. V usage is TRBV7-3 and J usage is TRBJ2-1; tentatively, D is TRBD1 or TRBD2 (7 bases each). The germline V and J ends were trimmed by 5 bases and 7 bases, with 21 bases remaining between them. The germline gives CDR1 SGHTA, CDR2 FQGTGA. This CDR3 has 16 amino acids.

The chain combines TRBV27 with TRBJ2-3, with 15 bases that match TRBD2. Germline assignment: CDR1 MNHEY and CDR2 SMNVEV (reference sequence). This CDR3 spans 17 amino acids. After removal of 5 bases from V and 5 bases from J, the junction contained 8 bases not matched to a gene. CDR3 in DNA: TGTGCCAGCAGTGCCCGGACTAGCGGGAGGGCCGGAGATACGCAGTATTTT. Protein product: CASSARTSGRAGDTQYF.

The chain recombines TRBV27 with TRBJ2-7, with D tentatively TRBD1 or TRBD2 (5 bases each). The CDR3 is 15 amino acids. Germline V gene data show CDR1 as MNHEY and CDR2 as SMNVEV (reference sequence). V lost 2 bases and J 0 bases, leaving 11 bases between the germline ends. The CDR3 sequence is CASSLSRDGSYEQYF. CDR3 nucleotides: TGTGCCAGCAGTTTAAGTAGGGACGGCTCCTACGAGCAGTACTTC.

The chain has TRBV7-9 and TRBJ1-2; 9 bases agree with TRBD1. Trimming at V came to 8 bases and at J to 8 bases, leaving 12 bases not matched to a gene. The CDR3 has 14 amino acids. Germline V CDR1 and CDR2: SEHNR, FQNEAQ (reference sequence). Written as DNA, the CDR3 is TGTGCCAGCCTCCCTTTTTCCGGGACAGGGGGCTACACCTTC. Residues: CASLPFSGTGGYTF.

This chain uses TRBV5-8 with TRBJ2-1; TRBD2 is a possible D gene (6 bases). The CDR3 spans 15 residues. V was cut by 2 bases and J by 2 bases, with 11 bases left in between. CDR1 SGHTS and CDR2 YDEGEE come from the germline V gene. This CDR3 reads CASSFREWAYNEQFF. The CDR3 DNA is TGTGCCAGCAGCTTCCGGGAGTGGGCCTACAATGAGCAGTTCTTC.

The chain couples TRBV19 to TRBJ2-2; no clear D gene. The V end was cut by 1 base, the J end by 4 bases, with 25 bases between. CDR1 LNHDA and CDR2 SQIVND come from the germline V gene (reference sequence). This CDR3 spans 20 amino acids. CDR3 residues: CASSIVRTYHLGPGTGELFF. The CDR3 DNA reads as TGTGCCAGTAGTATAGTAAGGACCTACCACCTAGGCCCGGGCACCGGGGAGCTGTTTTTT.

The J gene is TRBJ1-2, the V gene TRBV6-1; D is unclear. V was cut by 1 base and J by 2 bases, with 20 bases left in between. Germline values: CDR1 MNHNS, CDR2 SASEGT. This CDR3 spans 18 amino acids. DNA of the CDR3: TGTGCCAGCAGTGAAGTTCGGCAGGCGAAACCTCGGAACTATGGCTACACCTTC. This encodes CASSEVRQAKPRNYGYTF.

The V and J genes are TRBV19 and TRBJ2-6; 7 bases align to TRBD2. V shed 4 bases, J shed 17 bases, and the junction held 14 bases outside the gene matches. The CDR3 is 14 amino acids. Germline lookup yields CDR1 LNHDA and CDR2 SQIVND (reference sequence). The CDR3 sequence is CASSTSGPPWAVTF. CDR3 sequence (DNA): TGTGCCAGTAGTACTAGCGGTCCTCCCTGGGCAGTGACTTTC.

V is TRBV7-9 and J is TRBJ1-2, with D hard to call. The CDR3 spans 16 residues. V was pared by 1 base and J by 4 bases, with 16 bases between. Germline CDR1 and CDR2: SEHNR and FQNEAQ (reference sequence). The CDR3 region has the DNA TGTGCCAGCAGCTTAGGAGGATGGGGAGGTGGCTATGGCTACACCTTC. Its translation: CASSLGGWGGGYGYTF.

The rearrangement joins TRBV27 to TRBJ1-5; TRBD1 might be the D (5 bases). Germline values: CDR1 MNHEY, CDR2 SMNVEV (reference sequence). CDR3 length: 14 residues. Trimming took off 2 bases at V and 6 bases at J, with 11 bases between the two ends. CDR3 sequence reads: CASSLVWGGQPQHF. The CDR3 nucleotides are TGTGCCAGCAGTTTAGTATGGGGGGGTCAGCCCCAGCATTTT.

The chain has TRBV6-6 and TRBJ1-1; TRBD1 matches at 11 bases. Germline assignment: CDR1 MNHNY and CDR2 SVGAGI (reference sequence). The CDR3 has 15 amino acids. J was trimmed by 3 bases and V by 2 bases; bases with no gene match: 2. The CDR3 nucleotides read TGTGCCAGCAGTTACCGGACAGGGGGCTACACTGAAGCTTTCTTT. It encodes CASSYRTGGYTEAFF.

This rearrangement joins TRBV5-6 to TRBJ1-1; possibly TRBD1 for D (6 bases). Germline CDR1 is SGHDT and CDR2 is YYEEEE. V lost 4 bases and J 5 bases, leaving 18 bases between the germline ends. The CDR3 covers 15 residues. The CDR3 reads CASSPLGGAGTEAFF. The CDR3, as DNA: TGTGCCAGCAGCCCCCTCGGGGGGGCGGGAACTGAAGCTTTCTTT. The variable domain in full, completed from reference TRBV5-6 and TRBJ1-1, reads DAGVTQSPTHLIKTRGQQVTLRCSPKSGHDTVSWYQQALGQGPQFIFQYYEEEERQRGNFPDRFSGHQFPNYSSELNVNALLLGDSALYLCASSPLGGAGTEAFFGQGTRLTVV.

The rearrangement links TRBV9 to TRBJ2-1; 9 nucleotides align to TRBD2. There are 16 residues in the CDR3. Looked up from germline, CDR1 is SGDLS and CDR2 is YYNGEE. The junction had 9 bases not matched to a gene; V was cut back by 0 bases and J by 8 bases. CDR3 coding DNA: TGTGCCAGCAGCGTAGAGACGGCTAGCGGGACCTATGAGCAGTTCTTC. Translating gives CASSVETASGTYEQFF.

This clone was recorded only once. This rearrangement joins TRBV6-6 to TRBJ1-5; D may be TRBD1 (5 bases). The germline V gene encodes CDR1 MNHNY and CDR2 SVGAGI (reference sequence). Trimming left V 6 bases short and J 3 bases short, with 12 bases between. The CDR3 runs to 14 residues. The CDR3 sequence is CASRGEQDNQPQHF. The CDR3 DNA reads TGTGCCAGCAGGGGGGAGCAGGACAATCAGCCCCAGCATTTT.

For the CDR3, the DNA is TGCGCCAGCAGCCCGTCAGGAGGAACTAATGAAAAACTGTTTTTT. It is translated as CASSPSGGTNEKLFF. This chain connects TRBV5-1 to TRBJ1-4; D gene ambiguous. The CDR3 runs 15 residues. Trimming pared 4 bases from V and 1 base from J, leaving 11 bases between. CDR1 and CDR2 from the germline V gene are SGHRS and YFSETQ.

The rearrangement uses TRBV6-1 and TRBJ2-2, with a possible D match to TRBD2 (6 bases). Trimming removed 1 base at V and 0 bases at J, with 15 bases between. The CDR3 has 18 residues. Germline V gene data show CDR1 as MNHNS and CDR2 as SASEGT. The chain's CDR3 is CASSEVVSGGPNTGELFF. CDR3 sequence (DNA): TGTGCCAGCAGTGAAGTCGTGAGTGGAGGGCCGAACACCGGGGAGCTGTTTTTT.